This TCR beta chain came from a study of a mutant IDH1 vaccine in newly diagnosed glioma. Study-wide findings and caveats: The vaccine induced immune responses, and these occurred in roughly 95% of patients.

The V and J ends lost 0 bases and 0 bases respectively, with 9 bases between them. The CDR3 length is 17 residues. Germline CDR1 is MNHEY and CDR2 is SMNVEV (reference sequence). Generated by immunoSEQ multiplex PCR, the TCRdb table keeps only in-frame clones and is missing some. Counted here are roughly 30,000 clones, approximately 83% occurring once; the ten biggest clones make up approximately 24%. About this clone itself: Its antigen is unknown.

The time point here: week 5, during vaccination. Alongside topical imiquimod, each dose of vaccine comprised 300 ug of mutant IDH1 20-mer peptide. This TCR came from a man aged 25 to 45 with glioma. This chain links TRBV27 with TRBJ2-6; possible D gene TRBD2, 5 bases. The source was PBMCs, collected from a glioma patient whose treatment included an IDH1 peptide vaccine. CDR3 coding DNA: TGTGCCAGCAGTTTATCGACGGGAATCTCTGGGGCCAACGTCCTGACTTTC. This sequence encodes CASSLSTGISGANVLTF.